This paragraph reports one T cell receptor (beta chain). Source study methods: Reference gene primer amplification in the assay estimated nucleated cell counts. The table came from immunoSEQ multiplex PCR; TCRdb's copy has only in-frame clones and leaves some out. That table supplies the V and J calls and clone size; D and trimming were determined from the DNA. The data show approximately 310,000 clones, around 84% seen once. Trimming removed 4 bases from V and 0 bases from J, with 11 bases in between. Per germline, CDR1 SGHNT and CDR2 YYREEE (reference sequence). CDR3 size: 14 residues. This entry is derived from a study of blood T cell repertoires in COVID-19. In the 2 weeks before study entry, exposed participants met a COVID-19 case, which was PCR-confirmed or clinician-diagnosed.

This TCR was sampled from a woman between 25 and 40 years old who had been exposed to COVID-19. The chain links TRBV5-4 to TRBJ2-7, with TRBD1 as a possible D gene (6 bases). The sequenced material came from PBMCs or T cells enriched from blood (not recorded which). The CDR3 DNA reads TGTGCCAGCAGCCCAAGACAGGACTCCTACGAGCAGTACTTC. It translates to CASSPRQDSYEQYF.